Detailed here is one T cell receptor beta chain. Here immunoSEQ multiplex PCR was the method, and the copy in TCRdb shows in-frame clones only, minus some. The sample consists of about 160,000 clones, about 80% of them appearing once. The germline CDR1 and CDR2 sequences are MGHRA and YSYEKL. Trimming shortened V by 3 bases and J by 0 bases, and 11 bases separated the two germline ends. The CDR3 totals 15 residues. This record comes from a study of blood T cell repertoires in COVID-19. This clonotype originated in a woman aged 55 to 70 who had recovered from COVID-19. The sequenced material came from PBMCs or T cells enriched from blood (not recorded which). The chain couples TRBV4-1 to TRBJ1-2, with D possibly matching TRBD1 (6 bases). The CDR3 loop reads CASSQTGLANYGYTF. CDR3 DNA sequence: TGCGCCAGCAGCCAGACAGGCCTAGCTAACTATGGCTACACCTTC.